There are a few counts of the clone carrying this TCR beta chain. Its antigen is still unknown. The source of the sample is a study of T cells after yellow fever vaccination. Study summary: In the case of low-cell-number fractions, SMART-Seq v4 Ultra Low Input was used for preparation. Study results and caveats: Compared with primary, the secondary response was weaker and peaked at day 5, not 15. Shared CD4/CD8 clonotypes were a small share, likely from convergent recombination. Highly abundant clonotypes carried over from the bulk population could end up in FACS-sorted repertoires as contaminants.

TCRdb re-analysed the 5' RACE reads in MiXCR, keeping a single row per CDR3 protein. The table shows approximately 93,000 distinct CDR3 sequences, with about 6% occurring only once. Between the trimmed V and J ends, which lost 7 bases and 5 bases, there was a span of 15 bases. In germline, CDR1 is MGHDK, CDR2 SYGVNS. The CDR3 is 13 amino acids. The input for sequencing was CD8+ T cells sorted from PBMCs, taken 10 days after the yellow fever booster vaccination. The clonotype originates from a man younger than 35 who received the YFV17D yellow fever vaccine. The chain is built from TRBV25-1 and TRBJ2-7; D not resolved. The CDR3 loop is CASTERFPDEQYF. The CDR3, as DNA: TGTGCCAGCACCGAGAGGTTTCCCGACGAGCAGTACTTC.